The next 7 T cell receptor beta chains were all read from a single sample in a study of graft-versus-host responses after intestinal transplantation. These receptors' targets are unknown. Produced via immunoSEQ multiplex PCR; TCRdb's table is partial and in-frame only. There are 100,000 or so clones in the sample; roughly 91% occur only once, and roughly 0.17% lies in the top ten. The sample in question was unstimulated CD4+ T cells sorted from spleen or lymph node cells, obtained before transplant. The receptor set was obtained from a human donor who was the organ donor for an intestinal transplant.

This clone was seen just once. J is TRBJ1-1 and V is TRBV19, with D perhaps TRBD1 (5 bases). CDR1 is LNHDA, CDR2 SQIVND, per germline (reference sequence). The CDR3 covers 14 residues. Trimming removed 10 bases at V and 5 bases at J, with 20 bases between. The CDR3 DNA sequence: TGTGCCACCTCAGCGGGGGGGAGGGTGACTGAAGCTTTCTTT. Amino acid sequence: CATSAGGRVTEAFF.

This clone appeared once. The chain joins TRBV7-2 to TRBJ1-1; D remains ambiguous. V was pared by 1 base and J by 1 base, with 7 bases between. Per the germline V gene, CDR1 is SGHTA and CDR2 is FQGNSA. The CDR3 extends over 14 amino acids. The CDR3 loop reads CASSLVGRNTEAFF. The CDR3 bases are TGTGCCAGCAGCTTAGTTGGGAGGAACACTGAAGCTTTCTTT.

The V call is TRBV12-5, the J call TRBJ1-1; tentatively, D is TRBD1 (5 bases). The CDR3 has 17 amino acids. Trimming left V 2 bases short and J 5 bases short, with 21 bases between. Germline CDR1 is LGHNT and CDR2 is FRNRAP. CDR3 sequence: CASGLYSPGGRETEAFF. For the CDR3, the DNA is TGTGCTAGTGGTTTGTATTCTCCGGGGGGTAGAGAAACTGAAGCTTTCTTT.

This chain connects TRBV6-5 to TRBJ1-2; D might be TRBD1 (6 bases). The CDR3 is 14 amino acids. From germline, CDR1 is MNHEY and CDR2 SVGAGI. V was pared by 2 bases and J by 4 bases, with 11 bases between. DNA of the CDR3: TGTGCCAGCAGTTACCCCGGACAGCCCTATGGCTACACCTTC. It encodes CASSYPGQPYGYTF.

The chain carries TRBV4-3 and TRBJ2-7; no firm D call. With 4 bases removed from V and 2 bases from J, the gap between germline ends came to 21 bases. The CDR3 runs 17 residues. Germline V gene sequence: CDR1 LGHNA, CDR2 YSLEER. The CDR3 bases are TGCGCCAGCAGCCGCAATACGGGTGGGTCCAAACCCTACGAGCAGTACTTC. Protein: CASSRNTGGSKPYEQYF.

This clone was seen just once. DNA of the CDR3: TGTGCCAGCTCACCCCAAAGAGGTCACAATGAGCAGTTCTTC. Its protein is CASSPQRGHNEQFF. The chain combines TRBV18 with TRBJ2-1; D is unclear. V shed 3 bases and J shed 5 bases, with 11 bases lying between them. Looked up from germline, CDR1 is KGHSH and CDR2 is LQKENI. The length of the CDR3 is 14 residues.

The chain is built from TRBV28 and TRBJ2-5, with D maybe TRBD1 (6 bases). Matching the DNA end better, TRBJ2-7 makes the J call doubtful. CDR1 is MDHEN and CDR2 is SYDVKM in the germline V gene. This CDR3 comprises 12 residues. CDR3 sequence (DNA): TGTGCCAGCAAAGGGGGTCCCTCCGAGCAGTACTTC. Its protein product is CASKGGPSEQYF.